These T cell receptor beta chains were read from a single sample in a study of blood T cell repertoires in COVID-19. Profiled with immunoSEQ multiplex PCR; TCRdb holds only in-frame clones, not every one. The sample lists around 210,000 clones, roughly 84% occurring once. The sequenced material came from peripheral blood. Source of these receptors: a human donor in a cohort sampled during active COVID-19. CDR3s include the opening cysteine and the closing phenylalanine or tryptophan. A D gene is named only where the DNA matches it firmly. Only some rows state a clone size, as once, few, many or a class for expanded clones.

clone size: once
D gene: TRBD1
J gene: TRBJ1-5
V gene: TRBV18
CDR3 protein: CASSSQGQGGQPQHF
CDR3 DNA: TGTGCCAGCTCGTCACAGGGACAGGGGGGTCAGCCCCAGCATTTT

clone size: NA
D gene: NA
J gene: TRBJ2-7
V gene: TRBV5-1
CDR3 protein: CASSPRQAGEQYF
CDR3 DNA: TGCGCCAGCAGCCCCAGACAGGCGGGCGAGCAGTACTTC

clone size: NA
D gene: TRBD2
J gene: TRBJ2-3
V gene: TRBV9
CDR3 protein: CASSVASGSGDTQYF
CDR3 DNA: TGTGCCAGCAGCGTAGCCAGCGGGAGTGGAGATACGCAGTATTTT

clone size: NA
D gene: NA
J gene: TRBJ2-5
V gene: TRBV7-9
CDR3 protein: CASSLGSGQETQYF
CDR3 DNA: TGTGCCAGCAGCTTAGGGTCAGGGCAAGAGACCCAGTACTTC

clone size: NA
D gene: TRBD1
J gene: TRBJ2-1
V gene: TRBV11-2
CDR3 protein: CASSLVGQGGLNEQFF
CDR3 DNA: TGTGCCAGCAGCTTAGTGGGACAGGGGGGCCTTAATGAGCAGTTCTTC

clone size: NA
D gene: TRBD2
J gene: TRBJ2-3
V gene: TRBV4-2
CDR3 protein: CASSQDVSASGIPTATDTQYF
CDR3 DNA: TGTGCCAGCAGCCAAGATGTGTCAGCTAGCGGGATCCCGACAGCCACAGATACGCAGTATTTT

clone size: NA
D gene: TRBD1
J gene: TRBJ2-6
V gene: TRBV28
CDR3 protein: CASSLPPTTGKPGANVLTF
CDR3 DNA: TGTGCCAGCAGTTTACCCCCCACGACAGGGAAGCCTGGGGCCAACGTCCTGACTTTC

clone size: NA
D gene: TRBD1
J gene: TRBJ2-7
V gene: TRBV19
CDR3 protein: CASRGGTGYGHEQYF
CDR3 DNA: TGTGCCAGTAGGGGAGGGACAGGGTATGGCCACGAGCAGTACTTC

clone size: NA
D gene: TRBD1
J gene: TRBJ2-1
V gene: TRBV5-1
CDR3 protein: CASSRQGQQFF
CDR3 DNA: TGCGCCAGCAGCCGACAGGGGCAGCAGTTCTTC

clone size: NA
D gene: TRBD1
J gene: TRBJ1-3
V gene: TRBV28
CDR3 protein: CASSNDRGVGNTIYF
CDR3 DNA: TGTGCCAGCAGTAACGACAGGGGGGTGGGAAACACCATATATTTT

clone size: few
D gene: NA
J gene: TRBJ2-1
V gene: TRBV28
CDR3 protein: CASSAGNEQFF
CDR3 DNA: TGTGCCAGCAGTGCGGGGAATGAGCAGTTCTTC

clone size: NA
D gene: NA
J gene: TRBJ2-6
V gene: TRBV5-4
CDR3 protein: CASSLVGVWGGPGANVLTF
CDR3 DNA: TGTGCCAGCAGCTTGGTTGGTGTGTGGGGGGGCCCTGGGGCCAACGTCCTGACTTTC

clone size: NA
D gene: TRBD2
J gene: TRBJ2-5
V gene: TRBV12-3/TRBV12-4
CDR3 protein: CASSRAGGETQYF
CDR3 DNA: TGTGCCAGCAGTCGAGCGGGAGGGGAGACCCAGTACTTC

clone size: few
D gene: TRBD2
J gene: TRBJ2-3
V gene: TRBV11-2
CDR3 protein: CASSLASGTRGYGQYF
CDR3 DNA: TGTGCCAGCAGCTTAGCTAGCGGGACTAGGGGATATGGGCAGTATTTT

clone size: NA
D gene: NA
J gene: TRBJ1-4
V gene: TRBV14
CDR3 protein: CASSQAALTGYEKLFF
CDR3 DNA: TGTGCCAGCAGCCAGGCGGCGTTGACAGGATACGAAAAACTGTTTTTT

clone size: once
D gene: TRBD1
J gene: TRBJ2-5
V gene: TRBV9
CDR3 protein: CASSAPTGTGFQETQYF
CDR3 DNA: TGTGCCAGCAGCGCCCCGACCGGGACAGGGTTCCAAGAGACCCAGTACTTC

clone size: NA
D gene: NA
J gene: TRBJ2-5
V gene: TRBV7-2
CDR3 protein: CASSRGSTQETQYF
CDR3 DNA: TGTGCCAGCAGCCGCGGATCGACCCAAGAGACCCAGTACTTC

clone size: NA
D gene: NA
J gene: TRBJ1-1
V gene: TRBV18
CDR3 protein: CASSPETRQNTEAFF
CDR3 DNA: TGTGCCAGCTCACCAGAGACCAGGCAGAACACTGAAGCTTTCTTT

clone size: NA
D gene: TRBD1
J gene: TRBJ2-7
V gene: TRBV11-2
CDR3 protein: CASSPGQGTYEQYF
CDR3 DNA: TGTGCCAGCAGCCCGGGACAGGGCACCTACGAGCAGTACTTC

clone size: NA
D gene: NA
J gene: TRBJ2-6
V gene: TRBV6-6
CDR3 protein: CASSLASGANVLTF
CDR3 DNA: TGTGCCAGCAGTCTAGCTTCTGGGGCCAACGTCCTGACTTTC

clone size: NA
D gene: TRBD1
J gene: TRBJ1-4
V gene: TRBV5-1
CDR3 protein: CASSKDLTGANEKLFF
CDR3 DNA: TGCGCCAGCAGCAAGGATTTGACAGGGGCAAATGAAAAACTGTTTTTT

clone size: many
D gene: NA
J gene: TRBJ1-6
V gene: TRBV2
CDR3 protein: CASSYSNRDSRNF
CDR3 DNA: TGTGCCAGCAGCTACTCAAACCGGGACTCGCGCAACTTT

clone size: NA
D gene: TRBD1
J gene: TRBJ1-5
V gene: TRBV6-1
CDR3 protein: CASSELGQGITQPQHF
CDR3 DNA: TGTGCCAGCAGTGAATTGGGACAGGGTATCACTCAGCCCCAGCATTTT

clone size: NA
D gene: NA
J gene: TRBJ1-3
V gene: TRBV27
CDR3 protein: CASSLRGGFSGNTIYF
CDR3 DNA: TGTGCCAGCAGTTTGCGCGGGGGCTTCTCTGGAAACACCATATATTTT

clone size: few
D gene: NA
J gene: TRBJ2-2
V gene: TRBV7-2
CDR3 protein: CASSLVRGTGELFF
CDR3 DNA: TGTGCCAGCAGCTTAGTGCGTGGCACCGGGGAGCTGTTTTTT

clone size: NA
D gene: TRBD2
J gene: TRBJ2-1
V gene: TRBV7-7
CDR3 protein: CASSPAGLAGGPKFF
CDR3 DNA: TGTGCTAGCAGCCCAGCGGGACTAGCGGGAGGGCCGAAGTTCTTC

clone size: NA
D gene: TRBD1
J gene: TRBJ2-1
V gene: TRBV28
CDR3 protein: CASSFGGQAYNEQFF
CDR3 DNA: TGTGCCAGCAGTTTTGGCGGACAGGCATACAATGAGCAGTTCTTC

clone size: NA
D gene: TRBD1
J gene: TRBJ2-5
V gene: TRBV4-2
CDR3 protein: CASSPWDREEETQYF
CDR3 DNA: TGTGCCAGCAGCCCATGGGACAGGGAGGAAGAGACCCAGTACTTC

clone size: NA
D gene: NA
J gene: TRBJ2-7
V gene: TRBV3-1/TRBV3-2
CDR3 protein: CASSQGRAYEQYF
CDR3 DNA: TGTGCCAGCAGCCAAGGCCGGGCCTACGAGCAGTACTTC

clone size: NA
D gene: NA
J gene: TRBJ1-1
V gene: TRBV5-1
CDR3 protein: CASSSPNKNTEAFF
CDR3 DNA: TGCGCCAGCAGCTCTCCTAATAAGAACACTGAAGCTTTCTTT

clone size: NA
D gene: TRBD2
J gene: TRBJ2-2
V gene: TRBV4-1
CDR3 protein: CASRSTSGKSHGELFF
CDR3 DNA: TGCGCCAGCAGGTCGACTAGCGGGAAAAGTCACGGGGAGCTGTTTTTT